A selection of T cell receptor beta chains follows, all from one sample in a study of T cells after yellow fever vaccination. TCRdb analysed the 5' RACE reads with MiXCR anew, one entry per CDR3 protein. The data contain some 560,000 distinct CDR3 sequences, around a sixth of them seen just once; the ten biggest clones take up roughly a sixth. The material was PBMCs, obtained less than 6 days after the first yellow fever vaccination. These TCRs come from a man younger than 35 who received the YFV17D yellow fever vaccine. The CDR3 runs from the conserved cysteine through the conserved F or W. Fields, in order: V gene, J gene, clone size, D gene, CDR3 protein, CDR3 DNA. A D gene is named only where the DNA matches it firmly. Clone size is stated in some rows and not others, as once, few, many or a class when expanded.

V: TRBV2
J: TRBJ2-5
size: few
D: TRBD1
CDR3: CASTPGQGQTQYF
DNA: TGTGCCAGCACCCCGGGACAGGGACAGACCCAGTACTTC

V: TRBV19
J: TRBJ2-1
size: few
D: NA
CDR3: CASTPRGMGYNEQFF
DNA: TGTGCCAGTACCCCCCGGGGAATGGGGTACAATGAGCAGTTCTTC

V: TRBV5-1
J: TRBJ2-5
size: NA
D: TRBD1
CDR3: CASRPGTGVKTQYF
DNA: TGCGCCAGCAGACCCGGGACAGGGGTTAAGACCCAGTACTTC

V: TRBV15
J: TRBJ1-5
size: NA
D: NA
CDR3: CATSSRTNQPQHF
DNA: TGTGCCACCAGCTCCAGGACCAATCAGCCCCAGCATTTT

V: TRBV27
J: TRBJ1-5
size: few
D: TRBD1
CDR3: CASSLNRQGQPQHF
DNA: TGTGCCAGCAGTTTGAATCGACAGGGACAGCCCCAGCATTTT

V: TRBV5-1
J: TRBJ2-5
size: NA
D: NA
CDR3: CASSLYAGPLQETQYF
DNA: TGCGCCAGCAGCTTGTACGCGGGGCCACTTCAAGAGACCCAGTACTTC

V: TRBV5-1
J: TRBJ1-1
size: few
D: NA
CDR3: CASSFVRGGMNTEAFF
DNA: TGCGCCAGCAGCTTTGTCAGGGGCGGTATGAACACTGAAGCTTTCTTT

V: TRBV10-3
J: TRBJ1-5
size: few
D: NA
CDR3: CAISDPPSGIEQPQHF
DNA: TGTGCCATCAGTGATCCCCCGTCCGGGATCGAGCAGCCCCAGCATTTT

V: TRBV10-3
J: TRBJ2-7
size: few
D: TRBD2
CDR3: CASGGAIYEQYF
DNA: TGTGCGAGCGGGGGGGCTATCTACGAGCAGTACTTC

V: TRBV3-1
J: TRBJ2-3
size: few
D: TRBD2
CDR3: CASSPLARTSGGARTDTQYF
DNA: TGTGCCAGCAGCCCCTTAGCTCGGACTAGCGGGGGGGCGAGGACAGATACGCAGTATTTT

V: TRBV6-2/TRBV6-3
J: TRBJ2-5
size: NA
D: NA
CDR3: CASSYPDSPSKETQYF
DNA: TGTGCCAGCAGTTACCCAGACAGCCCTTCGAAAGAGACCCAGTACTTC

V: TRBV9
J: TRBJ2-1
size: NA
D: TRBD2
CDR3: CASSSEGLAGYNEQFF
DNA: TGTGCCAGCAGCTCAGAGGGACTAGCGGGTTACAATGAGCAGTTCTTC

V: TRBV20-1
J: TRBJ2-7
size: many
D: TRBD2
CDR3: CSASRGGWSEQYF
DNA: TGCAGCGCTAGCCGCGGGGGGTGGAGCGAGCAGTACTTC

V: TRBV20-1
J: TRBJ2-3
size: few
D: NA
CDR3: CSAARPSTDTQYF
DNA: TGCAGTGCTGCTCGGCCGAGCACAGATACGCAGTATTTT

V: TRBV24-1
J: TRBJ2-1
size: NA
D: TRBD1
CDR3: CATSDRDRGSYNEQFF
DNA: TGTGCCACCAGTGACCGGGACAGGGGATCCTACAATGAGCAGTTCTTC

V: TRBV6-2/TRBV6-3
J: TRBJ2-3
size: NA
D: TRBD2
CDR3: CASSQKREITDTQYF
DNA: TGTGCCAGCAGTCAAAAGCGGGAAATCACAGATACGCAGTATTTT

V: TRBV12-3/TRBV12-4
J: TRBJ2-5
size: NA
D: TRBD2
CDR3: CASSLGAGVETQYF
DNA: TGTGCCAGCAGTTTAGGGGCGGGGGTGGAGACCCAGTACTTC

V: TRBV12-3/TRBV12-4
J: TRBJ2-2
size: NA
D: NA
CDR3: CASSAGSELFF
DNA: TGTGCCAGCAGTGCCGGGTCGGAGCTGTTTTTT

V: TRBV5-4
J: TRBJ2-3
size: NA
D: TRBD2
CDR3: CASSSGTSGGYMDTQYF
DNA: TGTGCCAGCAGCTCGGGGACTAGCGGGGGGTACATGGATACGCAGTATTTT

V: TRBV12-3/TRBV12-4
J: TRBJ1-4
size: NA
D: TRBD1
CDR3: CASTRGYEKLFF
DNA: TGTGCCAGCACCAGGGGGTACGAAAAACTGTTTTTT

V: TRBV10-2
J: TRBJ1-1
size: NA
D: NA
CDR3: CASSEGGPEAFF
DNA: TGCGCCAGCAGTGAAGGGGGACCTGAAGCTTTCTTT

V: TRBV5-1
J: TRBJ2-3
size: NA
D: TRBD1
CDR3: CASSSTGAADTQYF
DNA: TGCGCCAGCAGCTCCACAGGGGCGGCAGATACGCAGTATTTT

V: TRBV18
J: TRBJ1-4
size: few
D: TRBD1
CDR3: CASSPPPGGGEKLFF
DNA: TGTGCCAGCTCACCACCCCCAGGGGGTGGGGAAAAACTGTTTTTT

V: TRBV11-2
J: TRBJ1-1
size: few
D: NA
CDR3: CASTIGRVAEAFF
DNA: TGTGCCAGCACCATAGGCAGGGTGGCTGAAGCTTTCTTT

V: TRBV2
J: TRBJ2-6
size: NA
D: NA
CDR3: CASSTGTSYGGANVLTF
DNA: TGTGCCAGCAGTACCGGGACATCTTATGGAGGGGCCAACGTCCTGACTTTC

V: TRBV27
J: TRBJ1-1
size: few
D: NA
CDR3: CASISTGTEAFF
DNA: TGTGCCAGCATTTCCACAGGGACTGAAGCTTTCTTT

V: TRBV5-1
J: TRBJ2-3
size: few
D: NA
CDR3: CASSPDRSEDTQYF
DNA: TGCGCCAGCAGCCCAGACAGAAGTGAGGATACGCAGTATTTT

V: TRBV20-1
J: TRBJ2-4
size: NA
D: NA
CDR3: CSAPLPGPSGNIQYF
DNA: TGCAGTGCGCCTCTCCCGGGACCGAGCGGGAACATTCAGTACTTC

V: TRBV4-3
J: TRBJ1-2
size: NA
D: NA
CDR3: CASSPGGPGIANYGYTF
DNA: TGCGCCAGCAGCCCGGGAGGCCCGGGGATAGCTAACTATGGCTACACCTTC

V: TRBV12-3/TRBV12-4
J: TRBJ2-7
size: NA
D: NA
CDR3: CASSPTHLEQYF
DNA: TGTGCCAGCAGTCCGACTCATTTGGAACAGTACTTC

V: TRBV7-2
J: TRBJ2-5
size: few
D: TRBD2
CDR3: CASSPHTGGLETQYF
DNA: TGTGCCAGCAGTCCCCACACGGGGGGGCTAGAGACCCAGTACTTC

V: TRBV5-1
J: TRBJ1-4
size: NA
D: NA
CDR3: CASPAGGELFF
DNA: TGCGCCAGCCCCGCAGGAGGCGAACTGTTTTTT

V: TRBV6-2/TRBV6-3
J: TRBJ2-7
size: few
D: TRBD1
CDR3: CASSYGGTGIYEQYF
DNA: TGTGCCAGCAGTTACGGAGGGACAGGGATCTACGAGCAGTACTTC

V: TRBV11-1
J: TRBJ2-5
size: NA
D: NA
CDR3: CASSFTGAEETQYF
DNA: TGTGCCAGCAGCTTTACGGGGGCAGAGGAGACCCAGTACTTC